The present entry profiles one T cell receptor (beta chain) with its context. The target of this receptor is not known. No clone much larger than this one lies a single base away; base qualities are absent. V is reduced by 3 bases and J by 5 bases, leaving a spacing of 14 bases between them. From a lookup of the germline V gene, CDR1 and CDR2 are SQVTM and ANQGSEA. The CDR3, from cysteine to phenylalanine, totals 14 residues. Here the CDR3 DNA is all that survives: 42 bases in frame from base 1. The library was built by means of PCR. The sample was run on an Illumina HiSeq 2500. Unique molecular identifiers were incorporated into TCR beta cDNA libraries to reduce PCR and sequencing biases. Per 1 to 10 million input T cells, roughly 0.5 million cDNA molecules were obtained, such that each molecule approximated one T cell. The patient libraries were prepared and sequenced using the same protocol as the earlier healthy control dataset. Samples belonging to the same batch were prepared together, multiplexed and sequenced on a shared HiSeq lane. Per the authors' processing: MIGEC was used to process the raw barcoded reads, and molecular identifier groups with only a single read were discarded before consensus assembly and CDR3 extraction. VDJtools was used for post-analysis of the clonotype tables, with diversity normalized by down-sampling every dataset to the smallest sample size. Repertoire overlap clustering matched CDR3 amino acid but not nucleotide sequences to correct batch-related cross-sample contamination. TCRdb itself trimmed the public reads at Q25 with fastp, ran MiXCR and retained productive beta chains. Entries that share a CDR3 protein sequence are merged under the most common genes and DNA. The V and J calls were not made by the authors but by TCRdb's processing. Recorded for this sample are hundreds of thousands of distinct CDR3 sequences; approximately 60% of them occurred a single time. Around 10% of the sample goes to the ten largest clones.

This specimen belongs to a study of post-analysis software for immune sequencing data (dated by TCRdb to about 2015). Context from the whole study: Relapsing-remitting, secondary progressive and progressive-relapsing multiple sclerosis were recorded as disease courses, and subtype annotation was lacking for some patients. Patient repertoires were compared against 10 to 12 previously published healthy control repertoires from donors aged roughly 6 to 26 years. A subset of samples was prepared in parallel using single-end sample barcoding, then pooled and co-amplified after Illumina adapter ligation. Overall study outcomes, separate from this receptor: Compared with controls, multiple sclerosis patients had significantly lower normalized Chao1 diversity, a finding suggesting substantial peripheral T-cell clonal expansion. The multiple sclerosis patient group was slightly younger than the control group. Patients showed significantly higher frequencies than controls for several TRBV segments, among them TRBV5-6, TRBV5-1 and TRBV20-1. Direct clustering with F measure showed strong co-clustering of samples prepared in the same batch, prompting a batch-effect correction.

TCR beta repertoires were profiled from peripheral blood of 10 to 15 young patients with multiple sclerosis to demonstrate the VDJtools post-analysis software. Multiple sclerosis patients were children and adolescents aged roughly 6 to 17 years. The chain employs TRBV29-1 and TRBJ1-5; D gene: possibly TRBD1, on 5 matching bases. The receptor's source is a girl aged 2 to 10 with multiple sclerosis. What was sequenced was blood. The bases read TGCAGCGTTGATGTCGACAGCTCTCATCAGCCCCAGCATTTT. It specifies CSVDVDSSHQPQHF.